One sample yielded the 32 T cell receptor beta chains listed below, sequenced in a study of CD8 T cells in Susac syndrome. Random hexamers were used to reverse transcribe 0.5 to 1 ug of RNA. MiXCR, applied by TCRdb to the immunoSEQ multiplex PCR reads, yields one record per CDR3 protein. The data contain under 200,000 distinct CDR3 sequences, approximately 96% of them singletons. What was sequenced was CD4+ T cells from PBMCs. All receptors derive from a human donor in good health.

The rearrangement links TRBV7-9 to TRBJ2-3; D is undetermined. Germline V lookup: CDR1 SEHNR, CDR2 FQNEAQ (reference sequence). The CDR3 consists of 16 residues. Trimming cost V 5 bases and J 2 bases, with 17 bases left between them. The CDR3 region is CASSQTGGRTTDTQYF. The DNA for the CDR3 is TGTGCCAGCAGCCAAACGGGCGGCAGAACCACAGATACGCAGTATTTT. Drawing the rest from reference TRBV7-9 and TRBJ2-3, the complete variable domain is DTGVSQNPRHKITKRGQNVTFRCDPISEHNRLYWYRQTLGQGPEFLTYFQNEAQLEKSRLLSDRFSAERPKGSFSTLEIQRTEQGDSAMYLCASSQTGGRTTDTQYFGPGTRLTVL.

J is TRBJ2-1 and V is TRBV29-1; the match to TRBD1 covers 8 bases. CDR3 length: 16 amino acids. J gave up 0 bases and V 6 bases, and 10 bases lay outside the gene matches. Germline CDR1 and CDR2: SQVTM and ANQGSEA. This CDR3 is CSVGQEPRSSYNEQFF. The CDR3 DNA reads as TGCAGCGTGGGACAGGAGCCGAGGAGCTCCTACAATGAGCAGTTCTTC.

The chain couples TRBV3-1 to TRBJ2-7; D not certain. Germline CDR1 reads LGHDT; CDR2 reads YNNKEL (reference sequence). CDR3 length: 12 residues. Trimming shortened V by 1 base and J by 5 bases, and 6 bases separated the two germline ends. The CDR3 is CASSQVSHEQYF. The DNA of the CDR3 is TGTGCCAGCAGCCAAGTTTCCCACGAGCAGTACTTC.

This rearrangement joins TRBV20-1 to TRBJ2-7, with a weak D call TRBD2 (6 bases). CDR1 is DFQATT, CDR2 SNEGSKA, per germline (reference sequence). The CDR3 extends over 12 amino acids. The germline V and J ends were trimmed by 5 bases and 3 bases, with 11 bases remaining between them. The CDR3 loop is CSAGTLYYEQYF. The CDR3 nucleotides read TGCAGTGCTGGGACTTTATACTACGAGCAGTACTTC.

The V and J genes are TRBV5-4 and TRBJ2-5; either TRBD1 or TRBD2 may fit D (5 bases each). In germline, CDR1 is SGHNT, CDR2 YYREEE (reference sequence). CDR3 size: 14 residues. V was cut by 0 bases and J by 3 bases, with 9 bases left in between. The CDR3 protein is CASSLGGTEETQYF. Written as DNA, the CDR3 is TGTGCCAGCAGCTTGGGTGGGACGGAAGAGACCCAGTACTTC.

The V and J genes are TRBV7-6 and TRBJ1-2; D gene uncertain. With 5 bases removed from V and 3 bases from J, the gap between germline ends came to 13 bases. Germline V gene sequence: CDR1 SGHVS, CDR2 FNYEAQ. The CDR3 is 14 residues long. CDR3 amino acids: CASSLRESHYGYTF. CDR3 DNA: TGTGCCAGCAGCCTGAGGGAATCTCACTATGGCTACACCTTC. The full variable domain, in which reference TRBV7-6 and TRBJ1-2 provide the parts outside the CDR3, is GAGVSQSPRYKVTKRGQDVALRCDPISGHVSLYWYRQALGQGPEFLTYFNYEAQQDKSGLPNDRFSAERPEGSISTLTIQRTEQRDSAMYRCASSLRESHYGYTFGSGTRLTVV.

The chain uses TRBV29-1 and TRBJ1-2; D possibly corresponds to TRBD1 (6 bases). The CDR3 totals 14 residues. Looked up from germline, CDR1 is SQVTM and CDR2 is ANQGSEA. The ends were cut back, 4 bases at V and 2 bases at J, with 14 bases in the middle. DNA for the CDR3: TGCAGCGTTGCCCCGGGACAATCGAACTATGGCTACACCTTC. Protein: CSVAPGQSNYGYTF.

This clonotype was picked up one time. V is TRBV7-2 and J is TRBJ2-3; unclear D gene. V gave up 1 base and J gave up 4 bases, with 12 bases separating them. There are 15 residues in the CDR3. The V gene's germline CDR1 is SGHTA and CDR2 FQGNSA. The CDR3 bases are TGTGCCAGCAGCTTAGTTATGGGCCGGGCAGATACGCAGTATTTT. Translating it yields CASSLVMGRADTQYF.

The rearrangement links TRBV7-2 to TRBJ2-5, with 11 nucleotides matching TRBD1. Trimming took 5 bases from V and 3 from J; bases not matched to a gene: 11. CDR3 length equals 17 residues. Germline CDR1 and CDR2: SGHTA and FQGNSA. CDR3 DNA: TGTGCCAGCAGCCGCAGGACAGGGGGCCCTCCCGAAGAGACCCAGTACTTC. Translated, it gives CASSRRTGGPPEETQYF.

The chain carries TRBV5-1 and TRBJ2-5; 7 bases align to TRBD1. CDR1 and CDR2 from the germline V gene are SGHRS and YFSETQ. CDR3 length equals 12 residues. V dropped 5 bases and J dropped 2; count of bases not matched to a gene: 0. The CDR3 sequence is CASRTGQETQYF. The CDR3 DNA reads TGCGCCAGCAGGACAGGGCAAGAGACCCAGTACTTC. Variable domain in full (rest from reference TRBV5-1 and TRBJ2-5): KAGVTQTPRYLIKTRGQQVTLSCSPISGHRSVSWYQQTPGQGLQFLFEYFSETQRNKGNFPGRFSGRQFSNSRSEMNVSTLELGDSALYLCASRTGQETQYFGPGTRLLVL.

This clonotype has just a few counts. The chain links TRBV7-2 to TRBJ2-5; D is perhaps TRBD1 (5 bases). This CDR3 is built from 14 residues. Germline CDR1 is SGHTA and CDR2 is FQGNSA. Trimming cost V 6 bases and J 5 bases, with 16 bases left between them. CDR3 nucleotide sequence: TGTGCCAGCAGTCGAATCCAGGGAAAGGAGACCCAGTACTTC. Amino acid sequence: CASSRIQGKETQYF.

The rearrangement uses TRBV27 and TRBJ2-7, with D perhaps matching TRBD1 (6 bases). V dropped 2 bases and J dropped 7 bases, with 18 bases sitting between them. CDR3 length equals 15 residues. Germline V gene data show CDR1 as MNHEY and CDR2 as SMNVEV (reference sequence). The CDR3 nucleotides are TGTGCCAGCAGTTTAGGGCCATACAGGGCGTCGGAGCAGTACTTC. It translates to CASSLGPYRASEQYF.

This chain connects TRBV30 to TRBJ1-6; TRBD1 matches at 8 bases. The CDR3 runs to 15 residues. Germline V gene lookup returns CDR1 GTSNPN and CDR2 SVGIG (reference sequence). With V trimmed by 0 bases and J by 10 bases, 8 bases remained unmatched. The CDR3 DNA is TGTGCCTGGAGTGTGCAGGGGGCGTTCGGATCACCCCTCCACTTT. This translates into CAWSVQGAFGSPLHF.

The chain links TRBV6-2 or TRBV6-3 to TRBJ2-1; the D gene is possibly TRBD2 (6 bases). The V end lost 2 bases, the J end lost 2 bases, and 10 bases lay between the germline ends. This CDR3 contains 15 residues. Germline V gene lookup returns CDR1 MNHEY and CDR2 SVGEGT. CDR3 in DNA: TGTGCCAGCAGTTACAAGGGACTGCCCTACAATGAGCAGTTCTTC. Amino acid sequence: CASSYKGLPYNEQFF.

The chain is built from TRBV4-3 and TRBJ2-6; D unresolved. Trimming left V 4 bases short and J 0 bases short, with 4 bases between. Per germline, CDR1 LGHNA and CDR2 YSLEER. The CDR3 spans 14 residues. This CDR3 is CASSRYSGANVLTF. The CDR3 DNA reads as TGCGCCAGCAGCCGCTACTCTGGGGCCAACGTCCTGACTTTC.

The chain employs TRBV11-1 and TRBJ2-1, with D possibly being TRBD1 (6 bases). Trimming left V 5 bases short and J 3 bases short, with 11 bases between. The CDR3 sequence is 14 residues long. Germline CDR1 and CDR2: SGHAT and FQDESV (reference sequence). CDR3 DNA: TGTGCCAGCAGCCCGGACAGTTTCTACAATGAGCAGTTCTTC. Amino acids: CASSPDSFYNEQFF.

The chain joins TRBV4-3 to TRBJ1-2; D gene ambiguous. Germline CDR1 is LGHNA and CDR2 is YSLEER. The CDR3 contains 15 residues. Trimming shortened V by 0 bases and J by 4 bases, and 12 bases separated the two germline ends. The CDR3 here is CASSQERTRTYGYTF. The CDR3 nucleotides read TGCGCCAGCAGCCAAGAACGGACCAGGACCTATGGCTACACCTTC.

The gene calls are TRBV9 and TRBJ2-7; 8 nucleotides agree with TRBD2. The germline CDR1 and CDR2 sequences are SGDLS and YYNGEE. Germline trimming cut 0 bases from V and 6 bases from J; bases unmatched to any gene: 5. This CDR3 has 14 residues. The CDR3 bases are TGTGCCAGCAGCGTAGAAGCGCTAGCGGGCGAGCAGTACTTC. Amino acids: CASSVEALAGEQYF.

The chain carries TRBV12-3 or TRBV12-4 and TRBJ1-6, with D perhaps matching TRBD1 (5 bases). This CDR3 spans 16 amino acids. Trimming removed 3 bases from V and 7 bases from J, with 16 bases in between. The CDR3 region has the DNA TGTGCCAGCAGTTTTGGGGCTGGACGGTCAAATTCACCCCTCCACTTT. Translating gives CASSFGAGRSNSPLHF.

V usage is TRBV6-6 and J usage is TRBJ2-7; unclear D gene. The CDR3 is 12 residues long. With 8 bases removed from V and 2 bases from J, the gap between germline ends came to 10 bases. CDR1 and CDR2 (germline): MNHNY, SVGAGI (reference sequence). The CDR3 here is CASGRVPYEQYF. The CDR3 bases are TGTGCCAGCGGCCGGGTCCCCTACGAGCAGTACTTC.

J is TRBJ2-5 and V is TRBV5-4; TRBD1 might be the D (7 bases). Trimming stripped 3 bases from V and 3 bases from J, with 15 bases between. In germline, CDR1 is SGHNT, CDR2 YYREEE (reference sequence). The CDR3 is 15 amino acids. In DNA, the CDR3 is TGTGCCAGCAGCTCCGGAGGGGGCATTGAAGAGACCCAGTACTTC. As protein: CASSSGGGIEETQYF.

The V and J genes are TRBV19 and TRBJ1-1; D may be TRBD1 (5 bases). Per the germline V gene, CDR1 is LNHDA and CDR2 is SQIVND (reference sequence). V lost 8 bases to trimming and J lost 11 bases, with 15 bases between them. The CDR3 is 11 residues long. The CDR3 DNA reads TGTGCCAGTGGCCAGGGCTTGAGCGCTTTCTTT. Its protein product is CASGQGLSAFF.

In its sample, this clonotype was seen once. The rearrangement uses TRBV5-4 and TRBJ2-5, with 14 bases matching TRBD2. This CDR3 has 15 residues. In germline, CDR1 is SGHNT, CDR2 YYREEE (reference sequence). V lost 7 bases, J lost 2 bases, and 4 bases stayed unmatched. The DNA of the CDR3 is TGTGCCAGCGGGACTAGCGGGGGATGGCAAGAGACCCAGTACTTC. It is translated as CASGTSGGWQETQYF. Supplemented by reference TRBV5-4 and TRBJ2-5, the full variable domain reads ETGVTQSPTHLIKTRGQQVTLRCSSQSGHNTVSWYQQALGQGPQFIFQYYREEENGRGNFPPRFSGLQFPNYSSELNVNALELDDSALYLCASGTSGGWQETQYFGPGTRLLVL.

J is TRBJ2-1 and V is TRBV12-3 or TRBV12-4; D possibly corresponds to TRBD2 (5 bases). V lost 4 bases and J lost 6, with 10 bases in between. The CDR3 extends over 13 amino acids. CDR3 loop: CASSSRGVNEQFF. CDR3 sequence (DNA): TGTGCCAGCAGTTCCCGGGGTGTCAATGAGCAGTTCTTC.

The chain joins TRBV12-3 or TRBV12-4 to TRBJ1-5; D not resolved. The CDR3 runs to 14 residues. The V and J ends lost 4 bases and 5 bases respectively, with 12 bases between them. CDR3 sequence (DNA): TGTGCCAGCAGTTCGCGGACGGGCGATCAGCCCCAGCATTTT. This sequence encodes CASSSRTGDQPQHF.

This clonotype was seen only once. This sequence joins TRBV20-1 and TRBJ1-5; D gene ambiguous. Deletions cut 0 bases from V and 4 bases from J, with 16 bases between. This CDR3 comprises 16 residues. Germline values: CDR1 DFQATT, CDR2 SNEGSKA (reference sequence). The CDR3 reads CSARDTGGSVNQPQHF. DNA of the CDR3: TGCAGTGCTAGAGATACCGGAGGGTCCGTAAATCAGCCCCAGCATTTT.

This chain connects TRBV30 to TRBJ2-3; possibly TRBD2 for D (5 bases). Germline loops: CDR1 GTSNPN, CDR2 SVGIG (reference sequence). CDR3 length: 15 amino acids. With 0 bases removed from V and 0 bases from J, the gap between germline ends came to 10 bases. The CDR3 DNA is TGTGCCTGGAGTGTACAAGCGGTTAGCACAGATACGCAGTATTTT. Translated: CAWSVQAVSTDTQYF. The full variable domain, its missing parts supplied by reference TRBV30 and TRBJ2-3, is SQTIHQWPATLVQPVGSPLSLECTVEGTSNPNLYWYRQAAGRGLQLLFYSVGIGQISSEVPQNLSASRPQDRQFILSSKKLLLSDSGFYLCAWSVQAVSTDTQYFGPGTRLTVL.

This rearrangement joins TRBV7-2 to TRBJ2-3; no definite D call. Trimming removed 8 bases at V and 3 bases at J, with 9 bases between. From germline, CDR1 is SGHTA and CDR2 FQGNSA. The CDR3 totals 12 residues. CDR3 in amino acids: CASRAMTDTQYF. CDR3 DNA: TGTGCCAGCCGGGCCATGACAGATACGCAGTATTTT.

The V and J genes are TRBV20-1 and TRBJ2-5; D gene unclear. Trimming took 6 bases from V and 4 from J, leaving 12 bases between them. Germline V gene lookup returns CDR1 DFQATT and CDR2 SNEGSKA (reference sequence). The CDR3 has 12 amino acids. The CDR3 is CSAVGLGETQYF. The CDR3 DNA reads as TGCAGTGCAGTAGGGCTTGGAGAGACCCAGTACTTC.

This chain joins TRBV18 and TRBJ2-1; D is unresolved. CDR1 is KGHSH and CDR2 is LQKENI in the germline V gene. The CDR3 has 14 amino acids. V was shortened by 2 bases and J by 10 bases, with 15 bases between the two germline ends. The DNA of the CDR3 is TGTGCCAGCTCACCATTCGGACGGACGGCGGAGCAGTTCTTC. Translating gives CASSPFGRTAEQFF.

This clonotype has more than one count but fewer than ten. The chain is built from TRBV18 and TRBJ2-5; 10 bases match TRBD2. Germline trimming cut 2 bases from V and 5 bases from J; bases unmatched to any gene: 5. Germline-derived CDR1 and CDR2 are KGHSH and LQKENI. The CDR3 totals 15 residues. CDR3 sequence (DNA): TGTGCCAGCTCACCATCAGCGGGGGGGCCTGAGACCCAGTACTTC. Translation gives CASSPSAGGPETQYF.

The chain combines TRBV20-1 with TRBJ2-2; no clear D gene. This CDR3 is built from 15 residues. V was clipped by 5 bases and J by 6 bases, with 19 bases between them. The germline V gene has CDR1 DFQATT and CDR2 SNEGSKA (reference sequence). As DNA, the CDR3 is TGCAGTGCTTTCTTACCGGACCGGGCCCCCGGGGAGCTGTTTTTT. Residues: CSAFLPDRAPGELFF.